Sequencing of this T cell receptor (beta chain) was carried out in a study of cytomegalovirus exposure and HLA in healthy donors (dated by TCRdb to about 2017). Broadly, across the study: In an earlier analysis of under 600 of the donors, 276 Gb of sequence data and just under 120 million unique TCR beta sequences from 180 million or so T cells were reported. An early release that covered about 600 HLA-typed donors contained 300 to 350 gigabases of sequencing data and 75 million to 100 million unique TCR sequences. The genetic ancestry cluster associated with self-reported Caucasian donors included 81% of the approximately 430 genotyped donors. The study aimed to test whether signatures of past pathogen exposure could be identified by cataloging public T cell receptors. The T cell repertoires of under 700 subjects were profiled by immunosequencing and related to cytomegalovirus serostatus. A separate validation cohort of 100 to 150 different subjects was used in addition to the roughly 720-subject first cohort. To predict cytomegalovirus infection status, the study combined high-throughput TCR immunosequencing, statistical association of individual TCRs with disease status, and machine learning. To study patterns of TCR occurrence, a later analysis re-analyzed previously published TCR beta repertoires from 666 donors and added high-resolution HLA genotyping. Rather than using new phenotypic data, the later analysis identified candidate immune exposures from TCR beta sequences and from how often those sequences occurred across donors. In an earlier analysis of 587 of the donors, high-throughput TCR beta sequencing was used to judge whether each TCR beta V gene segment behaved as functional or pseudogenic. Donor age, sex, ethnicity and CMV serostatus were compiled together with the repertoire data. Genome-wide SNP genotypes for about 65% of the roughly 670 donors were used in a later genetic analysis, which treated that subset as a discovery cohort. All discovery cohort repertoires had been generated on a single sequencing platform. HLA typing included class I and class II loci at four-digit resolution. Typing coverage varied by locus: 629-630 donors for A, B, C, DRB1 and DQB1; approximately 500 for DQA1; over 600 for DPA1; roughly 450 for DPB1. Roughly 5 DR-DQ haplotypes were handled as single units for association and clustering because linkage in the cohort was strong. Across about 370 genotyped donors of the cohort, an average of approximately 240,000 unique TCR beta nucleotide sequences per donor were sequenced, and around 19% of those sequences were non-productive.

With regard to this clone: The target of this receptor is not known. It has no much larger one-base neighbor in the sample; base qualities were not kept.

Results and caveats for the whole study, not just this receptor: Compared with the approximately 600-donor mean, donors in an Asian-associated ancestry cluster had fewer N-insertions in productive TCRs, according to a later genetic analysis. Broadly in line with IMGT annotations, most TCR beta V segments showed up in productive rearrangements about 87% or about 30% of the time in an earlier analysis of some 590 of the donors. Correlated functional status among segregating V segments might reflect linkage disequilibrium, but an unknown experimental factor could not be ruled out. Some IMGT-functional V segments, including TRBV6-2 and TRBV6-3, could not be told apart with the 87-base-pair reads, so those segments were excluded. According to a later analysis, TCR association rates differed among HLA loci, with DRB1 alleles showing the most associated TCRs and HLA-C alleles showing the fewest. The presence/absence analyses assumed that sequencing depth was roughly uniform across donors, and that assumption may not be true. A few of the identified cytomegalovirus-associated TCR beta chains were confirmed in vitro to be specific for cytomegalovirus antigens. A later analysis found that HLA-associated TCR beta chains were more clonally expanded and had lower generation probabilities than equally common non-associated chains. According to a later analysis, most CMV-associated TCR beta chains appeared to be HLA-restricted, and the HLA associations seemed to be driven largely by CMV exposure. A group of highly shared sequence variants was considered likely to be a technical artifact of the sequencing pipeline. It was suggested by the authors that the approach could potentially be generalized to other disease states and immunological phenotypes. A further reported finding was that TCR beta sequences accurately predicted the HLA-A and HLA-B alleles for most subjects in the first cohort. A total of 150 to 200 TCR beta chains were listed by the study as associated with cytomegalovirus. When HLA alleles, especially DR and DQ, strongly co-occurred, attributing TCR associations to individual alleles was difficult. The earlier analysis of approximately 590 of the donors excluded 15 to 20 rarely observed V segments, including chromosome 9 orphons, because counts were too low. Because some donors lacked HLA typing at each locus, the association tests relied only on the typed subset. An association between a missense DCLRE1C variant and V-gene and J-gene trimming of TCR beta chains was found in a later genetic analysis and replicated in an independent cohort. Across donors, most TCR sequences were observed very rarely, whereas some public TCRs were present in many individuals. Immune exposure information for the cohort was limited to CMV serostatus. The classifier was reported to diagnose cytomegalovirus status with high specificity and sensitivity in both the original and validation cohorts. Only TCR beta chains were sequenced in this cohort, and the absence of alpha or paired-chain data limited detectable features. At a false discovery rate of 0.05, a later analysis linked 15,000 to 20,000 TCR beta sequences to specific HLA alleles. According to a later analysis, parvovirus B19, influenza, CMV and Epstein-Barr virus appeared linked to several top co-occurrence clusters.

Library creation used the immunoSEQ multiplex PCR assay. For the multiplex PCR, a mixture combining 60 forward primers for TCR Vbeta segments and 13 reverse primers for TCR Jbeta segments was used. Amplification of the CDR3 region of rearranged TCR beta genes was performed with a multiplex PCR assay on genomic DNA. Amplified TCR beta libraries were sequenced as 87-base-pair reads on the Illumina HiSeq System. As for the original processing: A later analysis tallied approximately 87 million unique TCR beta chains across the 610 or so repertoires, and approximately 9.9 million of those chains were shared by two or more donors. To remove PCR and sequencing errors, raw reads were error-corrected and collapsed into unique sequences using a nearest-neighbor algorithm that merged closely related sequences. Alignment of CDR3 sequences to IMGT reference sequences was used to assign V, D and J gene segments. For a sequence to be retained, at least a six-nucleotide match to both a V gene segment and a J gene segment was required. A rearrangement counted as productive if the CDR3 had no stop codons and remained in frame with V and J, and every other rearrangement counted as non-productive. CDR3 was defined by IMGT convention, running from the second conserved V-encoded cysteine to the conserved J-encoded phenylalanine. Sequences without an unambiguous match to a single V gene segment were excluded from the earlier analysis of several hundred of the donors. An earlier analysis of about 600 of the donors called V segments functional above 56.7% productive rearrangements and segregating when the between-donor standard deviation exceeded 5%. To diagnose cytomegalovirus status from the catalog of TCR beta chain sequences, a statistical classification framework was built. In a later analysis, V and J genes were assigned by comparing TCR nucleotide sequences against IMGT/GENE-DB human TR gene sequences. A later analysis assigned CDR3 sequences and most-parsimonious VDJ recombination scenarios with the TCRdist pipeline. In a later analysis, each TCR beta chain was defined by its CDR3 amino acid sequence together with its V-gene family, and reads lacking a unique V-gene family were excluded. A later analysis removed 592 highly shared, low-generation-probability nucleotide sequences to deal with suspected cross-contamination and a sequencing artifact. A later analysis calculated a clonal expansion index for each public chain from normalized within-repertoire ranks of inferred template counts. In a later analysis, generation probabilities were computed with a VDJ recombination model fitted to out-of-frame rearrangements, and the resulting probabilities were checked against IGoR. Hypergeometric tests were used in a later analysis to score TCR-TCR, TCR-HLA and TCR-CMV co-occurrence, with a repertoire-size bias correction applied to the TCR pairs. False discovery rates were estimated in a later analysis by permuting HLA or CMV assignments 20 times. In a later analysis, co-occurring TCRs were grouped using DBSCAN, and TCRdist sequence similarity was added for clustering within HLA-allele-positive subsets. Repertoires with fewer than 30,000 or more than 120,000 public chains, plus five repertoires with anomalous nucleotide sharing, were excluded from co-occurrence clustering. TCRdb retrieved this table from immuneACCESS and kept in-frame rearrangements only. Not all clones are present; in checked studies, unresolved V genes account for under half, and no reason is known for the remainder. Clone size and the V and J calls come from that table; the DNA yielded D and trimming. For this sample the table gives under 200,000 clones, of which roughly four fifths were detected only once. In total, the top ten clones hold over 1.1% of the sample.

Including the terminal cysteine and phenylalanine, the CDR3 comprises 15 residues. This entry keeps only the CDR3 DNA: 45 bases, framed from base 1. Via the germline V gene, CDR1 is MNHEY and CDR2 SVGAGI. Here V drops 6 bases and J drops 6 bases, and the junction holds 9 bases not matched to any gene. The cohort was made up of under 800 healthy bone marrow donors. Cohort members were all nominally healthy when sampled, although unrecorded immune exposures were likely present. The donor tested CMV seronegative and was one of the 352 seronegative cohort members. A peripheral blood sample was provided by each donor, and peripheral blood mononuclear cells were used for TCR beta sequencing. The Qiagen DNeasy Blood Extraction Kit was used to extract genomic DNA from the blood cell samples.

Sequences were obtained from PBMCs. The chain is assembled from TRBV6-5 and TRBJ2-2; a stretch of 8 junction bases matches TRBD1. This sequence was found in a man between 18 and 29 years old in good health and CMV-seronegative. The CDR3 is CASRSTGEFAGELFF. Read as DNA, the sequence is TGTGCCAGCAGATCGACAGGGGAGTTCGCCGGGGAGCTGTTTTTT.